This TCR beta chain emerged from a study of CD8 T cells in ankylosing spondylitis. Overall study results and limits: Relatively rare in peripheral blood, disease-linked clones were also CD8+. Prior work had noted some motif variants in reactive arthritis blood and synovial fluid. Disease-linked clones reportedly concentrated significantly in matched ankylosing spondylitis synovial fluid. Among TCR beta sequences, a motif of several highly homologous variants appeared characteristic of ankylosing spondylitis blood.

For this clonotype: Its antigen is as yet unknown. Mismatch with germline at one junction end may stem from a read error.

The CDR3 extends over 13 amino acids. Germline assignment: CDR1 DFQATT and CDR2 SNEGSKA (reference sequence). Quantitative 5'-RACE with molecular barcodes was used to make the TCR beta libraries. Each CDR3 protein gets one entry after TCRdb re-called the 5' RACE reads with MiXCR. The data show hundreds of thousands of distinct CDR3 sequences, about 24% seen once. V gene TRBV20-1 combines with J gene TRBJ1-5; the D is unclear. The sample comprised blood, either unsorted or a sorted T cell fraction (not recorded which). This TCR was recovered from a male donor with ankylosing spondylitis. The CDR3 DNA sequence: TGCACTGCTAGAGTCCCTGGCAATCAGCCCCAGCATTTT. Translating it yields CTARVPGNQPQHF.